What follows are 26 T cell receptor beta chains derived from one specimen sequenced in a study of T cell responses to AZD1222 COVID-19 vaccine. Method: immunoSEQ multiplex PCR; TCRdb's copy keeps in-frame clones and lacks some. The sample holds over 85,000 clones; around 90% are singletons and the top ten take 8.4%. The sequences come from peripheral blood, collected on day 0 of AZD1222 vaccination. The receptors come from an adult in good health.

The chain combines TRBV7-2 with TRBJ2-5; 10 nucleotides match TRBD2. Germline V gene lookup returns CDR1 SGHTA and CDR2 FQGNSA. Unmatched junction bases numbered 4, after V lost 1 base and J lost 2 bases. The CDR3 loop spans 16 amino acids. The CDR3 DNA follows: TGTGCCAGCAGCTTAGTAAGCGGGGGGGCTCAAGAGACCCAGTACTTC. This translates into CASSLVSGGAQETQYF.

This clone was seen only once. The chain has TRBV29-1 and TRBJ1-2; unclear D gene. The CDR3 totals 15 residues. CDR1 and CDR2 (germline): SQVTM, ANQGSEA. Between the trimmed V and J ends, which lost 6 bases and 3 bases, there was a span of 20 bases. The CDR3 nucleotides are TGCAGCGTCTGGTCCGGGCCCCGAGGTCACTATGGCTACACCTTC. Translation gives CSVWSGPRGHYGYTF.

The V call is TRBV6-5, the J call TRBJ2-1; the D gene is possibly TRBD2 (5 bases). The V end lost 0 bases, the J end lost 8 bases, and 17 bases lay between the germline ends. Germline values: CDR1 MNHEY, CDR2 SVGAGI. The CDR3 sequence is 16 residues long. CDR3 in amino acids: CASSYSRTVEVDEQFF. The CDR3 region has the DNA TGTGCCAGCAGTTACTCGAGAACAGTGGAGGTCGATGAGCAGTTCTTC.

The chain links TRBV4-1 to TRBJ2-5; D is possibly TRBD2 (6 bases). The CDR3 has 15 residues. Germline loops: CDR1 MGHRA, CDR2 YSYEKL. V shed 2 bases and J shed 4 bases, with 14 bases lying between them. CDR3 nucleotides: TGCGCCAGCAGCCAACTAGCGCAAAGGGGAGAGACCCAGTACTTC. Its protein is CASSQLAQRGETQYF.

The CDR3, as DNA: TGCGCCAGCAGTCAATCGGTCCTAGCGGGGGGCCCAGAGACCCAGTACTTC. Translation gives CASSQSVLAGGPETQYF. The chain has TRBV23-1 and TRBJ2-5, with 11 nucleotides matching TRBD2. TRBV23-1 is annotated as an ORF whose role is uncertain. V lost 0 bases and J lost 4; bases outside the gene matches: 7. The CDR3 contains 17 residues.

The CDR3 sequence: CASNGRVRFQPQHF. The CDR3 DNA sequence: TGCGCCAGCAATGGCAGAGTCAGGTTTCAGCCCCAGCATTTT. The chain employs TRBV5-1 and TRBJ1-5; D not resolved. The V end was cut by 6 bases, the J end by 6 bases, with 16 bases between. The V gene's germline CDR1 is SGHRS and CDR2 YFSETQ. The CDR3 is made up of 14 amino acids.

The rearrangement uses TRBV6-5 and TRBJ2-7; D might be TRBD2 (5 bases). CDR1 and CDR2 from the germline V gene are MNHEY and SVGAGI. Deletions cut 5 bases from V and 8 bases from J, with 16 bases between. There are 13 residues in the CDR3. The CDR3 coding sequence is TGTGCCAGCAGTAGCCGGGGTTCTACGAAGCAGTACTTC. Translated, it gives CASSSRGSTKQYF.

This clone has only one observation. This chain uses TRBV28 with TRBJ2-7; D may be TRBD1 (6 bases). Per the germline V gene, CDR1 is MDHEN and CDR2 is SYDVKM. V lost 7 bases and J lost 7, with 17 bases in between. The CDR3 extends over 13 amino acids. CDR3: CASTGGPSDEQYF. CDR3 nucleotides: TGTGCCAGCACTGGGGGCCCAAGTGATGAGCAGTACTTC.

This chain links TRBV6-5 with TRBJ2-3; D might be TRBD2 (6 bases). This CDR3 is 14 amino acids long. Trimming removed 2 bases from V and 4 bases from J, with 10 bases in between. Germline V gives CDR1 MNHEY, CDR2 SVGAGI. The CDR3 DNA follows: TGTGCCAGCAGTTACAGGGAGGTTGCAGATACGCAGTATTTT. Amino acids: CASSYREVADTQYF.

The gene calls are TRBV7-2 and TRBJ2-3; D is perhaps TRBD2 (5 bases). There are 16 residues in the CDR3. The germline V gene encodes CDR1 SGHTA and CDR2 FQGNSA. V shed 1 base and J shed 2 bases, with 13 bases lying between them. CDR3 nucleotide sequence: TGTGCCAGCAGCTTAGTTGGGTCGGGGAACACAGATACGCAGTATTTT. This encodes CASSLVGSGNTDTQYF.

The chain couples TRBV25-1 to TRBJ2-6, with D maybe TRBD2 (6 bases). With 5 bases removed from V and 0 bases from J, the gap between germline ends came to 17 bases. This CDR3 is 18 amino acids long. Germline assignment: CDR1 MGHDK and CDR2 SYGVNS. In DNA form, the CDR3 reads TGTGCCAGCAGTCTGACGGGACGCGGGGACTCTGGGGCCAACGTCCTGACTTTC. Its translation is CASSLTGRGDSGANVLTF.

This clone was seen just once. The chain uses TRBV7-9 and TRBJ1-4; D call uncertain. This CDR3 has 15 residues. Germline V gene sequence: CDR1 SEHNR, CDR2 FQNEAQ (reference sequence). Between the trimmed V and J ends, which lost 4 bases and 3 bases, there was a span of 12 bases. The CDR3 protein is CASSSLPGANEKLFF. In DNA, the CDR3 is TGTGCCAGCAGCTCACTCCCGGGAGCTAATGAAAAACTGTTTTTT.

The chain links TRBV19 to TRBJ2-5, with D hard to call. The CDR3 sequence is 12 residues long. V lost 9 bases and J lost 5, with 13 bases in between. From germline, CDR1 is LNHDA and CDR2 SQIVND (reference sequence). CDR3 DNA sequence: TGTGCCAGCCTAATATTACCGGAGACCCAGTACTTC. This sequence encodes CASLILPETQYF.

The chain has TRBV9 and TRBJ2-1, with D tentatively TRBD1 (6 bases). Trimming removed 6 bases at V and 4 bases at J, with 14 bases between. Germline V CDR1 and CDR2: SGDLS, YYNGEE. The CDR3 totals 14 residues. The CDR3, as DNA: TGTGCCAGCACCAGGGGATCGGGATACAATGAGCAGTTCTTC. Amino acid sequence: CASTRGSGYNEQFF.

This chain connects TRBV4-1 to TRBJ2-7, with a possible D match to TRBD1 (6 bases). In germline, CDR1 is MGHRA, CDR2 YSYEKL. The CDR3 is 15 residues long. Trimming removed 0 bases from V and 3 bases from J, with 12 bases in between. CDR3 bases: TGCGCCAGCAGCCAAGATAGGGGCAGGGGCTACGAGCAGTACTTC. This codes for CASSQDRGRGYEQYF.

V usage is TRBV19 and J usage is TRBJ2-3; 8 nucleotides match TRBD2. The CDR3 is 15 amino acids. From germline, CDR1 is LNHDA and CDR2 SQIVND (reference sequence). The J segment lost 7 bases and the V segment lost 4 bases, leaving 10 bases of the junction unmatched. CDR3 DNA: TGTGCCAGTAGTAAGAGCGGGGGCCCATGGAATACGCAGTATTTT. Translation: CASSKSGGPWNTQYF.

The chain recombines TRBV11-3 with TRBJ2-5, with D tentatively TRBD1 (6 bases). CDR1 and CDR2 from the germline V gene are SGHNT and YENEEA. The CDR3 runs 14 residues. With 5 bases removed from V and 5 bases from J, the gap between germline ends came to 15 bases. For the CDR3, the DNA is TGTGCCAGCAGCACCCCAGGGGATCGCGAGACCCAGTACTTC. Translated: CASSTPGDRETQYF.

This chain joins TRBV5-1 and TRBJ1-1; 7 nucleotides match TRBD1. There are 14 residues in the CDR3. Germline V gene lookup returns CDR1 SGHRS and CDR2 YFSETQ. The ends lost 4 bases at V and 2 bases at J; junction bases unmatched: 5. The CDR3 DNA follows: TGCGCCAGCAGCAGGGGGACAGTAAACACTGAAGCTTTCTTT. Protein: CASSRGTVNTEAFF.

Written as DNA, the CDR3 is TGTGCCAGCAGTCCACACAGGGACCCCACGGGTACGCAGTATTTT. This gives the protein CASSPHRDPTGTQYF. This rearrangement joins TRBV25-1 to TRBJ2-3; D is perhaps TRBD1 (6 bases). The germline CDR1 and CDR2 sequences are MGHDK and SYGVNS. V was shortened by 5 bases and J by 8 bases, with 20 bases between the two germline ends. The CDR3 runs 15 residues. The full variable domain, its missing parts supplied by reference TRBV25-1 and TRBJ2-3, is EADIYQTPRYLVIGTGKKITLECSQTMGHDKMYWYQQDPGMELHLIHYSYGVNSTEKGDLSSESTVSRIRTEHFPLTLESARPSHTSQYLCASSPHRDPTGTQYFGPGTRLTVL.

The chain has TRBV5-6 and TRBJ1-5; D unclear. The CDR3 spans 15 residues. CDR1 is SGHDT, CDR2 YYEEEE, per germline. V lost 1 base and J 3 bases, leaving 11 bases between the germline ends. For the CDR3, the DNA is TGTGCCAGCAGCTTGAGGCGCACAGTCAATCAGCCCCAGCATTTT. Translated: CASSLRRTVNQPQHF.

The chain has TRBV2 and TRBJ1-3, with unresolved D. CDR1 and CDR2 (germline): SNHLY, FYNNEI. The CDR3 is 15 amino acids. With 1 base removed from V and 0 bases from J, the gap between germline ends came to 7 bases. The DNA for the CDR3 is TGTGCCAGCAGTGAAGGGAGATACTCTGGAAACACCATATATTTT. This sequence encodes CASSEGRYSGNTIYF.

The V and J genes are TRBV4-2 and TRBJ1-2, with 9 nucleotides matching TRBD1. This CDR3 contains 16 residues. The germline CDR1 and CDR2 sequences are LGHNA and YNFKEQ. Trimming cost V 1 base and J 4 bases; bases outside gene matches: 7. This chain's CDR3 is CASSQAGTGSGYGYTF. DNA of the CDR3: TGTGCCAGCAGCCAAGCTGGGACAGGGTCTGGCTATGGCTACACCTTC.

This chain joins TRBV12-3 or TRBV12-4 and TRBJ1-6; tentative D call: TRBD1 (5 bases). This CDR3 is built from 13 residues. Trimming cost V 2 bases and J 9 bases, with 8 bases left between them. CDR3 coding DNA: TGTGCCAGCAGTTTAAATCAGGGTTCACCCCTCCACTTT. It codes for CASSLNQGSPLHF.

This chain joins TRBV2 and TRBJ1-1; D may be TRBD1 (6 bases). V shed 7 bases and J shed 0 bases, with 12 bases lying between them. The CDR3 loop spans 14 amino acids. The germline CDR1 and CDR2 sequences are SNHLY and FYNNEI. The CDR3 loop reads CASNPQGLNTEAFF. The CDR3 DNA reads TGTGCCAGCAACCCACAGGGCTTGAACACTGAAGCTTTCTTT.

The chain uses TRBV7-2 and TRBJ1-2; a possible D gene is TRBD1 (5 bases). Per germline, CDR1 SGHTA and CDR2 FQGNSA. V was cut by 7 bases and J by 6 bases, with 12 bases left in between. The CDR3 totals 12 residues. In DNA form, the CDR3 reads TGTGCCAGCAACCGGGACGTGGATGGCTACACCTTC. Amino acid sequence: CASNRDVDGYTF.

The V call is TRBV7-9, the J call TRBJ2-7; perhaps TRBD1 as D (6 bases). Germline V gene data show CDR1 as SEHNR and CDR2 as FQNEAQ (reference sequence). This CDR3 comprises 14 residues. Trimming took off 8 bases at V and 6 bases at J, with 20 bases between the two ends. The CDR3 DNA reads as TGTGCCAGCCTCGTCCAGGGGCGAGAGGGCGAGCAGTACTTC. This translates into CASLVQGREGEQYF.